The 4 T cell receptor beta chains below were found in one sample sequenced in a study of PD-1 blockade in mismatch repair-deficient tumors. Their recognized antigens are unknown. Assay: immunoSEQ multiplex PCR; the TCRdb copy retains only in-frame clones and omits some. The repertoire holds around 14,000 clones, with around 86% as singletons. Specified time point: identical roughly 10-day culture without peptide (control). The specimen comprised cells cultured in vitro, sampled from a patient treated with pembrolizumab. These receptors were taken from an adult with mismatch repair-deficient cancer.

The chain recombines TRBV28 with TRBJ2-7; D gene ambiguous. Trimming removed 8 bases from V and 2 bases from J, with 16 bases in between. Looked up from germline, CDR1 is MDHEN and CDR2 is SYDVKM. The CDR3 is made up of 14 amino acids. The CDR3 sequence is CASSKPRAPYEQYF. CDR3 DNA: TGTGCCAGCTCTAAACCCAGAGCACCCTACGAGCAGTACTTC.

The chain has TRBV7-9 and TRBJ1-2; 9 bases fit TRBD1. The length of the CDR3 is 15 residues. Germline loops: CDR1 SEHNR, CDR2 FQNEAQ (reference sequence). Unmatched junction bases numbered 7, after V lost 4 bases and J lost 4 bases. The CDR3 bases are TGTGCCAGCAGCTCCCGGACAGGGGATGGCTATGGCTACACCTTC. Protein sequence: CASSSRTGDGYGYTF.

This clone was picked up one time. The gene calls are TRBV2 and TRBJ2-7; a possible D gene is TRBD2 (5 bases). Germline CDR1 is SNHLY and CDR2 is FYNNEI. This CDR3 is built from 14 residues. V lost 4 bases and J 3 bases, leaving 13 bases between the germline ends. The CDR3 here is CASSGELVDYEQYF. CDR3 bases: TGTGCCAGCAGTGGAGAACTAGTAGACTACGAGCAGTACTTC.

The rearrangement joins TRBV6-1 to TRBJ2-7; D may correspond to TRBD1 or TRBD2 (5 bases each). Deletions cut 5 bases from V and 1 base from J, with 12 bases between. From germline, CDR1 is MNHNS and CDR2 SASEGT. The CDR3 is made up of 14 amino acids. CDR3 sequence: CASSSGTASYEQYF. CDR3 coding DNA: TGTGCCAGCAGTTCCGGGACGGCTTCCTACGAGCAGTACTTC.